These 9 T cell receptor beta chains came from one sample sequenced in a study of cytomegalovirus exposure and HLA in healthy donors. With 60 Vbeta and 13 Jbeta primers, the PCR was carried out. Profiling relied on immunoSEQ multiplex PCR, and the TCRdb table lists in-frame clones only, not all of them. The table has roughly 100,000 clones, 60% to 80% seen once. The material sequenced was PBMCs. The receptors here all came from a man between 50 and 59 years old in good health and CMV-seropositive.

The chain joins TRBV15 to TRBJ1-4; 10 bases are shared with TRBD1. V was pared by 4 bases and J by 8 bases, with 4 bases of the junction left unmatched. The germline CDR1 and CDR2 sequences are LNHNV and YYDKDF (reference sequence). The CDR3 covers 14 residues. CDR3 loop: CATSKPGQGEKLFF. CDR3 coding DNA: TGTGCCACCAGCAAACCGGGACAGGGGGAAAAACTGTTTTTT.

The chain employs TRBV28 and TRBJ1-5, with D possibly TRBD1 on 6 matching bases. Trimming cost V 5 bases and J 6 bases, with 17 bases left between them. The germline V gene has CDR1 MDHEN and CDR2 SYDVKM. The CDR3 has 15 amino acids. CDR3 protein: CASSRIRGGSQPQHF. In nucleotides, the CDR3 is TGTGCCAGCAGTCGAATCAGGGGTGGGAGTCAGCCCCAGCATTTT.

The genes are TRBV6-1 and TRBJ1-1; 10 bases map to TRBD1. The CDR3 extends over 16 amino acids. The germline V gene encodes CDR1 MNHNS and CDR2 SASEGT. V dropped 4 bases and J dropped 11; count of bases not matched to a gene: 16. The CDR3 nucleotides read TGTGCCAGCAGTGGAGACAGGGGGCGGGTTAGTGTGTATGCTTTCTTT. Translating it yields CASSGDRGRVSVYAFF.

The V gene is TRBV6-1, the J gene TRBJ1-1, with a possible D match to TRBD1 (5 bases). This CDR3 has 14 residues. V lost 4 bases, J lost 6 bases, and 15 bases lay in between. The germline CDR1 and CDR2 sequences are MNHNS and SASEGT. The CDR3 protein is CASSVAGLIAEAFF. The CDR3 DNA reads as TGTGCCAGCAGTGTCGCAGGGTTGATCGCTGAAGCTTTCTTT.

This clone was picked up one time. The chain couples TRBV7-3 to TRBJ2-4, with 7 bases identical to TRBD2. With 6 bases clipped from V and 13 bases from J, the junction kept 12 bases outside the gene matches. Germline CDR1 reads SGHTA; CDR2 reads FQGTGA. This CDR3 is 13 amino acids long. This CDR3 reads CASSPGVEREQYF. The DNA for the CDR3 is TGTGCCAGCAGTCCGGGGGTGGAGCGGGAACAGTACTTC.

The gene calls are TRBV7-2 and TRBJ2-1; 11 bases are a match to TRBD2. The germline gives CDR1 SGHTA, CDR2 FQGNSA. The CDR3 is 15 amino acids. J gave up 4 bases and V 8 bases, and 7 bases lay outside the gene matches. The CDR3 bases are TGTGCCAGCGCCTTACTAGCGGGGGCTTACAATGAGCAGTTCTTC. It yields the protein CASALLAGAYNEQFF.

CDR3: CAWGRYPQFF. CDR3 bases: TGTGCCTGGGGGAGGTATCCGCAGTTCTTC. The chain links TRBV30 to TRBJ2-1, with TRBD2 as a possible D gene (6 bases). V lost 5 bases and J 12 bases, leaving 11 bases between the germline ends. Per the germline V gene, CDR1 is GTSNPN and CDR2 is SVGIG (reference sequence). The CDR3 runs to 10 residues.

The rearrangement uses TRBV5-4 and TRBJ2-4; 8 nucleotides align to TRBD1. This CDR3 contains 15 residues. V lost 0 bases and J lost 4; bases outside the gene matches: 3. Germline CDR1 is SGHNT and CDR2 is YYREEE (reference sequence). The CDR3 reads CASSLAGQGKNIQYF. In DNA, the CDR3 is TGTGCCAGCAGCTTGGCCGGACAGGGTAAAAACATTCAGTACTTC.

The V and J genes are TRBV5-1 and TRBJ2-3; 9 positions match TRBD2. This CDR3 is built from 16 residues. Per the germline V gene, CDR1 is SGHRS and CDR2 is YFSETQ. Germline trimming cut 4 bases from V and 3 bases from J; bases unmatched to any gene: 9. CDR3 in DNA: TGCGCCAGCAGCCACCAGCGGAGCGGGAGGACAGATACGCAGTATTTT. Protein: CASSHQRSGRTDTQYF. The full variable domain, completed using reference TRBV5-1 and TRBJ2-3, is KAGVTQTPRYLIKTRGQQVTLSCSPISGHRSVSWYQQTPGQGLQFLFEYFSETQRNKGNFPGRFSGRQFSNSRSEMNVSTLELGDSALYLCASSHQRSGRTDTQYFGPGTRLTVL.